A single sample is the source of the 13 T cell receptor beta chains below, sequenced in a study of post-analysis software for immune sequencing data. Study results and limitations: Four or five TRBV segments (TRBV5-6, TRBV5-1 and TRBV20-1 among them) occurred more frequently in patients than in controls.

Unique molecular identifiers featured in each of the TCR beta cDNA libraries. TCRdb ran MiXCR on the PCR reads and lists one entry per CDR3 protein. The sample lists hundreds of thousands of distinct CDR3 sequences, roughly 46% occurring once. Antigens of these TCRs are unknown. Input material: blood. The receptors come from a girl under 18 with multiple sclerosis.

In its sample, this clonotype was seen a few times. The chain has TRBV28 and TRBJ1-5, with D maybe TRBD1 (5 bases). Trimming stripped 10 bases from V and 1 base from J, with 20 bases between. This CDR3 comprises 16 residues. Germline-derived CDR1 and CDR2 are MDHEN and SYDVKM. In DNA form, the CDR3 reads TGTGCCACCCAACTCGGGACTCCCTTAAGCAATCAGCCCCAGCATTTT. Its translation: CATQLGTPLSNQPQHF.

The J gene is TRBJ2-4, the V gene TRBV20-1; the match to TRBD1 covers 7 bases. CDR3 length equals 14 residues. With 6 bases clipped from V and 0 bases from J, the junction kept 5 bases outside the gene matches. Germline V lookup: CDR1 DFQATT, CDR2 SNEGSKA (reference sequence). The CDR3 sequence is CSATGQLAKNIQYF. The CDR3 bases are TGCAGTGCCACGGGACAGTTAGCCAAAAACATTCAGTACTTC.

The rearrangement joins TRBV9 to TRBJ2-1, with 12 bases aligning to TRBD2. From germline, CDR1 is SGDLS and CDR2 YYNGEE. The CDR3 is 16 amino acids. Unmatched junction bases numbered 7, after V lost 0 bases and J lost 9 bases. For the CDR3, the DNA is TGTGCCAGCAGCGTAGCTGGGGCTAGCGGGAGGGGTGAGCAGTTCTTC. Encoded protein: CASSVAGASGRGEQFF. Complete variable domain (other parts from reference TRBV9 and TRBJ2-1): DSGVTQTPKHLITATGQRVTLRCSPRSGDLSVYWYQQSLDQGLQFLIQYYNGEERAKGNILERFSAQQFPDLHSELNLSSLELGDSALYFCASSVAGASGRGEQFFGPGTRLTVL.

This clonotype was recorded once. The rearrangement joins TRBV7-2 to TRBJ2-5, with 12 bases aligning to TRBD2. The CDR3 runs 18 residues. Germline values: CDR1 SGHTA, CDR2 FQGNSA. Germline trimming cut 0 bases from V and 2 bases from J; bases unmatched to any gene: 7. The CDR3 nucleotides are TGTGCCAGCAGCTTAGCGTCCCGACTAGCGGGAGTTCAAGAGACCCAGTACTTC. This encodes CASSLASRLAGVQETQYF.

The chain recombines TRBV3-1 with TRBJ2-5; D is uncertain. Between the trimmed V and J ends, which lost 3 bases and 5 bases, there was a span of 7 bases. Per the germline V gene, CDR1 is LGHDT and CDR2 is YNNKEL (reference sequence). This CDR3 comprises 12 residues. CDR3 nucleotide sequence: TGTGCCAGCAGCCAGGGAATGGAGACCCAGTACTTC. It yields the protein CASSQGMETQYF.

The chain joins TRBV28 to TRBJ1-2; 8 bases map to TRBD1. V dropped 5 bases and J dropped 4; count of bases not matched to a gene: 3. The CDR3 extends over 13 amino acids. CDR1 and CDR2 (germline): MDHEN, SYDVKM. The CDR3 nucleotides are TGTGCCAGCAGTACAGGGGGTGGCTATGGCTACACCTTC. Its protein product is CASSTGGGYGYTF.

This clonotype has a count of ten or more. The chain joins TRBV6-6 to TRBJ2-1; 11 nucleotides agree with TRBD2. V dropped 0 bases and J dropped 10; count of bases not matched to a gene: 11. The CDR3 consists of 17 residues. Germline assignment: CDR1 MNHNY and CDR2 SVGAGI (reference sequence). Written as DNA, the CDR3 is TGTGCCAGCAGTTACTCAGGTCCAAGGACTAGCGGGCAAGAGCAGTTCTTC. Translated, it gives CASSYSGPRTSGQEQFF.

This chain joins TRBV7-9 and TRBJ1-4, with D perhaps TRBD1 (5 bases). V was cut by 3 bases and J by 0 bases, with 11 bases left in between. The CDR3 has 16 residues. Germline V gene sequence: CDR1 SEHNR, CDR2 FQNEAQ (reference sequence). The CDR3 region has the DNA TGTGCCAGCAGCTTGGGGGATATTGCAACTAATGAAAAACTGTTTTTT. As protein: CASSLGDIATNEKLFF.

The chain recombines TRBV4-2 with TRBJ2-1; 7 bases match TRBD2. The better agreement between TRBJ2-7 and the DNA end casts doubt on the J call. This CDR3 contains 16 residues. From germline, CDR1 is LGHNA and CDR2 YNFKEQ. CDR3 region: CASSQVGGRTTYEQYF. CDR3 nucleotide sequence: TGTGCCAGCAGCCAAGTGGGCGGGAGAACCACCTACGAGCAGTACTTC.

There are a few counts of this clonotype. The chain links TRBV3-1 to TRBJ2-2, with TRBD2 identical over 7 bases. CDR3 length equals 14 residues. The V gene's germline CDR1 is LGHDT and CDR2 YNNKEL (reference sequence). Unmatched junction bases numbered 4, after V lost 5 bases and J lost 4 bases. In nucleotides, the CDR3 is TGTGCCAGCAGCGGCGGGAGAAGCACCGGGGAGCTGTTTTTT. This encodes CASSGGRSTGELFF.

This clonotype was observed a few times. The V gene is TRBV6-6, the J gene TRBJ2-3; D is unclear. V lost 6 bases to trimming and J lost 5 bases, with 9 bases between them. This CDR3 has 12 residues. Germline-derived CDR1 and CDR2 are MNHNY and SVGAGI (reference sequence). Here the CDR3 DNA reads TGTGCCAGCAGAGAAAGTTTAGATACGCAGTATTTT. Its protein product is CASRESLDTQYF.

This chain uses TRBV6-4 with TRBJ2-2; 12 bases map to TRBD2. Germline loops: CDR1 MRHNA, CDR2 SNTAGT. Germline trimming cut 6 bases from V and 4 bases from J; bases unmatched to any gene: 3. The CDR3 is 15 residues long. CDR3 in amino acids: CASSVTSGSTGELFF. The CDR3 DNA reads TGTGCCAGCAGCGTGACTAGCGGGAGCACCGGGGAGCTGTTTTTT.

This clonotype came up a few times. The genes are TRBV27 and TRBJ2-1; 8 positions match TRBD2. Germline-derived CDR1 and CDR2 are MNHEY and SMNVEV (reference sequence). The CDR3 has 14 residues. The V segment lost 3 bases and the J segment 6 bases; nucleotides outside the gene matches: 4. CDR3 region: CASSFLGTSNEQFF. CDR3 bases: TGTGCCAGCAGTTTCCTCGGGACTAGCAATGAGCAGTTCTTC.